This TCR beta chain is drawn from a study of blood T cells in healthy people across ages. Study information: Template switching retrieved approximately one barcoded beta molecule for each two T cells. Overall study results and limits: Samples with more naive T cells showed higher observed beta diversity.

It was with a sample-barcoded 5' primer and a J-beta primer mix that a second PCR of roughly 6 to 12 cycles was run. Each CDR3 protein is one row after TCRdb ran MiXCR on the 5' RACE reads. Of some 760,000 distinct CDR3 sequences in the sample, roughly 25% were seen once. This clonotype was seen only a few times. Its cognate antigen is unknown. The CDR3 runs to 13 residues. CDR1 MNHNY and CDR2 SVGAGI come from the germline V gene (reference sequence). The ends were cut back, 5 bases at V and 5 bases at J, with 10 bases in the middle. The extraction recovered at least 5.5 micrograms of total RNA per sample. The sample was also linked to a second study, of T cells of mothers and their children.

The receptor's source is a boy aged 5 to 17 in good health. The source material was blood. The chain links TRBV6-6 to TRBJ2-1, with D possibly being TRBD1 (5 bases). CDR3 nucleotide sequence: TGTGCCAGCAGTACCGACAGCCACAATGAGCAGTTCTTC. Translation gives CASSTDSHNEQFF.